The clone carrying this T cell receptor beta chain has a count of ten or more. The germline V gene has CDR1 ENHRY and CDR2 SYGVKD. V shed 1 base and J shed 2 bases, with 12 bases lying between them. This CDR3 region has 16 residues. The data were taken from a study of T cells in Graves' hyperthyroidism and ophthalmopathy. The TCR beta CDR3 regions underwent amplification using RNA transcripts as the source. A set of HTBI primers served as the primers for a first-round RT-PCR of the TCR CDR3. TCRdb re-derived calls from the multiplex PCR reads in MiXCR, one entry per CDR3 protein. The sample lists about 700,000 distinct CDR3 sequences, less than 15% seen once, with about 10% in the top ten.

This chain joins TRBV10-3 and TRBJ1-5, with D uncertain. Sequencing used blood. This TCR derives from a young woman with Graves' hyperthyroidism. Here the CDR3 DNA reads TGTGCCATCAGTGAGTTTCCCCCGGGTGGCAATCAGCCCCAGCATTTT. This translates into CAISEFPPGGNQPQHF.